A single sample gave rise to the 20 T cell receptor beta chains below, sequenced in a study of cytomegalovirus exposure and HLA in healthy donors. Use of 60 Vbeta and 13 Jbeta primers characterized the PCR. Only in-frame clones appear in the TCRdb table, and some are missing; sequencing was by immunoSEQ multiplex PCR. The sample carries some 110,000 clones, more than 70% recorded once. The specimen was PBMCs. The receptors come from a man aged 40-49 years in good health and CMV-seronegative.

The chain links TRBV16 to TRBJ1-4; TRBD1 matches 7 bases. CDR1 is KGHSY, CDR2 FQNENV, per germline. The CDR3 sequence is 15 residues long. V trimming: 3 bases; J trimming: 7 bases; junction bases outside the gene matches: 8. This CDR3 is CASSQSTGWVEKLFF. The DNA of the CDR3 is TGTGCCAGCAGCCAGTCGACAGGGTGGGTTGAAAAACTGTTTTTT.

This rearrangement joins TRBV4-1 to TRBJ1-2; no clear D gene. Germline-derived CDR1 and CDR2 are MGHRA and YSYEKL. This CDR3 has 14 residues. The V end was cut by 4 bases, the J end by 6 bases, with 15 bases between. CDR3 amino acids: CASSPRGGRNGYTF. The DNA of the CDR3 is TGCGCCAGCAGCCCCCGGGGAGGGAGGAATGGCTACACCTTC.

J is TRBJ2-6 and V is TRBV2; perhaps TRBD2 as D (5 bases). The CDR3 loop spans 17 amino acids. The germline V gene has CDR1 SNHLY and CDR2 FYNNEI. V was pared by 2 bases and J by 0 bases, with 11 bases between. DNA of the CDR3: TGTGCCAGCAGTGAACATTCTGGGAGCTCTGGGGCCAACGTCCTGACTTTC. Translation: CASSEHSGSSGANVLTF.

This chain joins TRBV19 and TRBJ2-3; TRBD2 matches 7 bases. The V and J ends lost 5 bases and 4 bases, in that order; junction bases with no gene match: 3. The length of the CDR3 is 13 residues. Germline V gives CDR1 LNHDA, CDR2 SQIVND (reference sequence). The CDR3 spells CASSQGGPDTQYF. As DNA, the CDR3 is TGTGCCAGTAGTCAGGGAGGGCCAGATACGCAGTATTTT.

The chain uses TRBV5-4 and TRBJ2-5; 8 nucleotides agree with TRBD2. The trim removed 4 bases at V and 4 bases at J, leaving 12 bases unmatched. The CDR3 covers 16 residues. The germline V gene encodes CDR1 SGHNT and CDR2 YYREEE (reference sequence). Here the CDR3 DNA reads TGTGCCAGCAGCCGGGGCGGACTAGCCGGTTTAGAGACCCAGTACTTC. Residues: CASSRGGLAGLETQYF.

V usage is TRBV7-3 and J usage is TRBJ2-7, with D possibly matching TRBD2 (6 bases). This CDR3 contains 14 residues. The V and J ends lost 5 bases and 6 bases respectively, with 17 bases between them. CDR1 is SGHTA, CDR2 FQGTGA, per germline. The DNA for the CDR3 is TGTGCCAGCAGCACCCTGGGGACTTCCAGCGAGCAGTACTTC. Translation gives CASSTLGTSSEQYF.

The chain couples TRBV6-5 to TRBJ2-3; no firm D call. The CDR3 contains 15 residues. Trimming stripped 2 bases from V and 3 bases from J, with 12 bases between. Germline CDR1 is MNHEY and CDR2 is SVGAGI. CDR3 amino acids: CASSYDNLRTDTQYF. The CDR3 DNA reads TGTGCCAGCAGTTACGACAACCTAAGGACAGATACGCAGTATTTT.

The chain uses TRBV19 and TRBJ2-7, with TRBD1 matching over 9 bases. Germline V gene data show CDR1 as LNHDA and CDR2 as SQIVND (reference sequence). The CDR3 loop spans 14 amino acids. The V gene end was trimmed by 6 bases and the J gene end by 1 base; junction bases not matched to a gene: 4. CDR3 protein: CASSQTGGSYEQYF. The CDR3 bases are TGTGCCAGTAGCCAGACAGGGGGGTCCTACGAGCAGTACTTC.

CDR3 sequence reads: CASSQYEASGGLYEQYF. Here the CDR3 DNA reads TGTGCCAGCAGCCAATACGAGGCTAGCGGGGGTCTCTACGAGCAGTACTTC. The chain uses TRBV4-2 and TRBJ2-7, with 10 bases identical to TRBD2. J was trimmed by 3 bases and V by 2 bases; bases with no gene match: 10. The CDR3 is made up of 17 amino acids. CDR1 is LGHNA and CDR2 is YNFKEQ in the germline V gene.

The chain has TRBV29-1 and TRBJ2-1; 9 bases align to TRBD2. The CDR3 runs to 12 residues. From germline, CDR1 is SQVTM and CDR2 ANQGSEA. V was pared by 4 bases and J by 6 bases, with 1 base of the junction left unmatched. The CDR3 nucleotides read TGCAGCGTTGGCGGGGGGGCCAATGAGCAGTTCTTC. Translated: CSVGGGANEQFF.

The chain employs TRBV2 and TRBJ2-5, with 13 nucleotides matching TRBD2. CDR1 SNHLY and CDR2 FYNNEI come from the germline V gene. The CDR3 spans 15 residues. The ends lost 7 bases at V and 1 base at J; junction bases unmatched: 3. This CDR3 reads CASTGLAGAQETQYF. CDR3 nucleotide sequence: TGTGCCAGCACTGGACTAGCGGGGGCCCAAGAGACCCAGTACTTC.

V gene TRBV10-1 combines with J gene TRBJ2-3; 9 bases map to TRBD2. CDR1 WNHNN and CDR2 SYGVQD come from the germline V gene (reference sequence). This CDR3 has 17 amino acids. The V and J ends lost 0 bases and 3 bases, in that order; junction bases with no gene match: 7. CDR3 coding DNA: TGCGCCAGCAGTGAGTCCAGACTAGCGGCGGGGACAGATACGCAGTATTTT. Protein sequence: CASSESRLAAGTDTQYF.

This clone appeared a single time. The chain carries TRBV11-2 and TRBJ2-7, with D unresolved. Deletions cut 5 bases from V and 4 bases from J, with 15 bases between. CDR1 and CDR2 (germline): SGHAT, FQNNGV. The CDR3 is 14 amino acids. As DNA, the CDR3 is TGTGCCAGCAGCCCCCTACGGGTTAGTTACGAGCAGTACTTC. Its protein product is CASSPLRVSYEQYF.

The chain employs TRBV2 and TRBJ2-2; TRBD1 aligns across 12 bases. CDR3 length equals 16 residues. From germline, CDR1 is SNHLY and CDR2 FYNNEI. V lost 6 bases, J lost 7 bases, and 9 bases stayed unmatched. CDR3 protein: CASSYGTGGGDGELFF. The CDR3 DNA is TGTGCCAGCAGCTACGGGACAGGGGGCGGGGACGGGGAGCTGTTTTTT.

The CDR3 reads CASSSDTEAFF. CDR3 DNA: TGTGCCAGCAGCTCGGACACTGAAGCTTTCTTT. The V and J genes are TRBV5-4 and TRBJ1-1; no clear D gene. Germline CDR1 SGHNT, CDR2 YYREEE (reference sequence). V was pared by 3 bases and J by 3 bases, with 3 bases between. This CDR3 spans 11 amino acids.

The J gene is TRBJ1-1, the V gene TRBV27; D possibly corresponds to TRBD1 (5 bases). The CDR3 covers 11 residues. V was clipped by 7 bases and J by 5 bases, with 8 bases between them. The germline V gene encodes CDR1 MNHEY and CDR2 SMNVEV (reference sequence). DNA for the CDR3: TGTGCCAGCAATAAGGGGACTGAAGCTTTCTTT. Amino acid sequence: CASNKGTEAFF.

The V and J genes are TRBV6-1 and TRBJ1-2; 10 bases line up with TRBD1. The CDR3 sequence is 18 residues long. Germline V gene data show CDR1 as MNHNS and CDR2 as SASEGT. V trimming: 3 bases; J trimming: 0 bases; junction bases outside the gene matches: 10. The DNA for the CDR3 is TGTGCCAGCAGTGATCGTCCGGGACAGGGGTTTCCTAACTATGGCTACACCTTC. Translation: CASSDRPGQGFPNYGYTF.

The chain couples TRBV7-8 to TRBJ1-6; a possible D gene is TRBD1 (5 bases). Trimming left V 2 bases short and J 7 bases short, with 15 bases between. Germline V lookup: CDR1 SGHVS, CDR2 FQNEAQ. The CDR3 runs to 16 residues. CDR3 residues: CASSLKTRDRNSPLHF. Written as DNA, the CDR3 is TGTGCCAGCAGCTTAAAGACCCGCGACAGAAATTCACCCCTCCACTTT.

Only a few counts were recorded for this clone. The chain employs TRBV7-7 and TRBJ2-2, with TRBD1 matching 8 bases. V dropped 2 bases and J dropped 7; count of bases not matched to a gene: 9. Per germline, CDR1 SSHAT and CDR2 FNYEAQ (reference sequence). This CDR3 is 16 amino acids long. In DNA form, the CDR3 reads TGTGCCAGCAGCTTACGCCCAGGACAGGGAGGCGGGGAGCTGTTTTTT. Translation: CASSLRPGQGGGELFF.

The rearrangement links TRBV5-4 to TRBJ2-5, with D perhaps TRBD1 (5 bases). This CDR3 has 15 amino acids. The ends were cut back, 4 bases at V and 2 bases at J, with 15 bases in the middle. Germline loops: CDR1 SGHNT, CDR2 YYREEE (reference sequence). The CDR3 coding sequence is TGTGCCAGCAGCCAGGGTGGCGCGAGACAAGAGACCCAGTACTTC. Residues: CASSQGGARQETQYF.